This T cell receptor (beta chain) was identified in a study of CD4+ T cells in melanoma. Findings and caveats of the study: A reported correlation linked neoantigen-specific CD4+ T cells to CD8+, macrophage and B cell function. Reportedly, melanoma neoantigen-specific CD4+ T cells showed varied differentiation states.

The CDR3 runs 15 residues. Germline V CDR1 and CDR2: MNHNS, SASEGT. The germline V and J ends were trimmed by 6 bases and 0 bases, with 12 bases remaining between them. Profiling relied on immunoSEQ multiplex PCR, and the TCRdb table lists in-frame clones only, not all of them. The data hold more than 13,000 clones, with roughly 84% observed a single time. Notes on this clone: Its antigen is unknown.

The chain uses TRBV6-1 and TRBJ1-5; D possibly corresponds to TRBD1 (5 bases). This sequence originates from a human donor with melanoma. Specimen: cells from a culture (not recorded whether cultured in vitro). The CDR3 protein is CASSMDTTSNQPQHF. The CDR3 DNA sequence: TGTGCCAGCAGCATGGACACGACTAGCAATCAGCCCCAGCATTTT.